Shown below are 10 T cell receptor beta chains from a single sample sequenced in a study of cytomegalovirus exposure and HLA in healthy donors. Profiled with immunoSEQ multiplex PCR; TCRdb holds only in-frame clones, not every one. The data show roughly 100,000 clones, roughly nine tenths seen once. The sequencing sample was made of PBMCs. The receptors here all came from a woman aged 18-35 years in good health and CMV-seropositive.

This sequence joins TRBV29-1 and TRBJ2-1; D is ambiguous. CDR3 length: 12 residues. V lost 5 bases and J 9 bases, leaving 14 bases between the germline ends. Germline loops: CDR1 SQVTM, CDR2 ANQGSEA. CDR3 amino acids: CSVLGPSIEQFF. As DNA, the CDR3 is TGCAGCGTTTTGGGCCCCTCTATTGAGCAGTTCTTC.

V usage is TRBV7-7 and J usage is TRBJ2-5, with TRBD1 matching over 7 bases. Germline assignment: CDR1 SSHAT and CDR2 FNYEAQ (reference sequence). With V trimmed by 5 bases and J by 4 bases, 7 bases remained unmatched. The CDR3 length is 14 residues. CDR3 residues: CASSPGQDRETQYF. CDR3 DNA: TGTGCCAGCAGCCCCGGACAGGACCGAGAGACCCAGTACTTC.

The genes are TRBV9 and TRBJ1-2; TRBD1 aligns across 10 bases. CDR1 is SGDLS, CDR2 YYNGEE, per germline. The CDR3 has 15 amino acids. J lost 4 bases, V lost 0 bases, and 3 bases had no gene match. CDR3 nucleotide sequence: TGTGCCAGCAGCGTAGTGGACAGGGGGGCCTATGGCTACACCTTC. As protein: CASSVVDRGAYGYTF.

The CDR3 here is CASSTRTSGNREQYF. The CDR3 DNA sequence: TGTGCCAGTAGTACTCGGACTAGCGGGAATCGCGAGCAGTACTTC. V and J are TRBV19 and TRBJ2-7, with 12 bases that match TRBD2. Germline values: CDR1 LNHDA, CDR2 SQIVND (reference sequence). V was pared by 4 bases and J by 6 bases, with 7 bases of the junction left unmatched. This CDR3 has 15 amino acids. The variable domain in full, with the rest retrieved from reference TRBV19 and TRBJ2-7, is DGGITQSPKYLFRKEGQNVTLSCEQNLNHDAMYWYRQDPGQGLRLIYYSQIVNDFQKGDIAEGYSVSREKKESFPLTVTSAQKNPTAFYLCASSTRTSGNREQYFGPGTRLTVT.

The chain has TRBV28 and TRBJ2-7; 7 bases map to TRBD1. Germline trimming cut 8 bases from V and 0 bases from J; bases unmatched to any gene: 4. The CDR3 is 13 residues long. The germline CDR1 and CDR2 sequences are MDHEN and SYDVKM. CDR3 bases: TGTGCCAGCTGGGACAGTAGCTCCTACGAGCAGTACTTC. Amino acid sequence: CASWDSSSYEQYF.

The J gene is TRBJ1-5, the V gene TRBV4-2; a weak D match, TRBD1 (6 bases). Germline V gives CDR1 LGHNA, CDR2 YNFKEQ. The CDR3 totals 15 residues. Trimming cost V 0 bases and J 5 bases, with 11 bases left between them. The CDR3 nucleotides read TGTGCCAGCAGCCAAGAGTACAGGGAGCATCAGCCCCAGCATTTT. Encoded protein: CASSQEYREHQPQHF.

J is TRBJ1-1 and V is TRBV7-8; D might be TRBD1 (6 bases). CDR1 SGHVS and CDR2 FQNEAQ come from the germline V gene. The V gene lost 5 bases and the J gene lost 6 bases, with 22 bases spanning the gap. This CDR3 region has 16 residues. The CDR3 nucleotides are TGTGCCAGCAGCCCATACCCTTCACAGGGTTACGCTGAAGCTTTCTTT. Amino acids: CASSPYPSQGYAEAFF. Combining the CDR3 with reference TRBV7-8 and TRBJ1-1 gives the whole variable domain GAGVSQSPRYKVAKRGQDVALRCDPISGHVSLFWYQQALGQGPEFLTYFQNEAQLDKSGLPSDRFFAERPEGSVSTLKIQRTQQEDSAVYLCASSPYPSQGYAEAFFGQGTRLTVV.

The V gene is TRBV5-6, the J gene TRBJ1-1; D not certain. Trimming removed 6 bases from V and 0 bases from J, with 21 bases in between. The CDR3 is made up of 17 amino acids. Per germline, CDR1 SGHDT and CDR2 YYEEEE. Here the CDR3 reads CASTPGVAWSMNTEAFF. In nucleotides, the CDR3 is TGTGCCAGCACCCCCGGGGTTGCTTGGTCTATGAACACTGAAGCTTTCTTT.

V is TRBV7-3 and J is TRBJ2-2; TRBD1 aligns across 10 bases. The CDR3 sequence is 14 residues long. In germline, CDR1 is SGHTA, CDR2 FQGTGA. After removal of 8 bases from V and 5 bases from J, the junction contained 5 bases not matched to a gene. CDR3 protein: CASGGQGGTGELFF. CDR3 nucleotide sequence: TGTGCCAGCGGAGGACAGGGGGGAACCGGGGAGCTGTTTTTT.

The J gene is TRBJ2-5, the V gene TRBV11-2, with 7 bases fitting TRBD1. From germline, CDR1 is SGHAT and CDR2 FQNNGV. The length of the CDR3 is 14 residues. The V and J ends lost 6 bases and 1 base, in that order; junction bases with no gene match: 5. The CDR3 DNA reads as TGTGCCAGCAGTTCGACAGGGACCCAAGAGACCCAGTACTTC. This gives the protein CASSSTGTQETQYF. Combining the CDR3 with reference TRBV11-2 and TRBJ2-5 gives the whole variable domain EAGVAQSPRYKIIEKRQSVAFWCNPISGHATLYWYQQILGQGPKLLIQFQNNGVVDDSQLPKDRFSAERLKGVDSTLKIQPAKLEDSAVYLCASSSTGTQETQYFGPGTRLLVL.